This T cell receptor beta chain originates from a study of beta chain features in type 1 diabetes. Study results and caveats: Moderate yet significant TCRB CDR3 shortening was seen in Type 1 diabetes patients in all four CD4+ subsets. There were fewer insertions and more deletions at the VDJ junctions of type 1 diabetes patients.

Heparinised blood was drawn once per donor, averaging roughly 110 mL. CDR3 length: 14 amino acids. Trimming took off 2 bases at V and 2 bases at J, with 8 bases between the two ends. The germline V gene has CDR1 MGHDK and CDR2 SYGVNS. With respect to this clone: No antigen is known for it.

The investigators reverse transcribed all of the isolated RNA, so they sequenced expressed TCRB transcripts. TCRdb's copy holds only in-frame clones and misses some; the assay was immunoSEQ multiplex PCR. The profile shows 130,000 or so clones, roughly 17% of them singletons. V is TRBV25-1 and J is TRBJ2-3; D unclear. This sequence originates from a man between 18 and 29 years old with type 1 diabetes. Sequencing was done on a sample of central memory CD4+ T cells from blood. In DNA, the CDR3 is TGTGCCAGCAGTGAACTACTCAACACAGATACGCAGTATTTT. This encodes CASSELLNTDTQYF. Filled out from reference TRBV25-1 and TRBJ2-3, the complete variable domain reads EADIYQTPRYLVIGTGKKITLECSQTMGHDKMYWYQQDPGMELHLIHYSYGVNSTEKGDLSSESTVSRIRTEHFPLTLESARPSHTSQYLCASSELLNTDTQYFGPGTRLTVL.